This passage covers 9 T cell receptor beta chains from one sample sequenced in a study of glioma-infiltrating T cells. TCR alpha and beta CDR3 regions were amplified from RNA using iRepertoire nested multiplex PCR. TCRdb ran MiXCR on the multiplex PCR reads and lists one entry per CDR3 protein. Here the sample spans some 160,000 distinct CDR3 sequences, 43% being singletons. Sequencing was carried out using glioma tissue, nonneoplastic brain tissue, or PBMCs (not recorded which). All receptors come from a human donor with low-grade glioma or glioblastoma, undergoing nonglioma brain surgery, or in good health (not recorded which).

In regard to this clonotype: A much larger clone is a single base away; this may be a read error. J is TRBJ2-7 and V is TRBV20-1, with no clear D. Germline lookup yields CDR1 DFQATT and CDR2 SNEGSKA (reference sequence). The germline V and J ends were trimmed by 3 bases and 0 bases, with 9 bases remaining between them. The length of the CDR3 is 13 residues. CDR3 amino acids: CSARGLNSYEQYF. For the CDR3, the DNA is TGCAGTGCTAGGGGCCTAAACTCCTACGAGCAGTACTTC.

V is TRBV12-3 or TRBV12-4 and J is TRBJ1-1; possibly TRBD1 for D (5 bases). Trimming removed 1 base at V and 3 bases at J, with 12 bases between. CDR3 length equals 15 residues. CDR3 loop: CASSLGPGRDTEAFF. The CDR3 nucleotides are TGTGCCAGCAGTTTAGGTCCAGGGAGGGACACTGAAGCTTTCTTT.

The chain employs TRBV2 and TRBJ2-5; 8 bases line up with TRBD1. V trimming: 10 bases; J trimming: 4 bases; junction bases outside the gene matches: 8. Germline V gene lookup returns CDR1 SNHLY and CDR2 FYNNEI. The CDR3 covers 13 residues. CDR3 in amino acids: CATSSGQGETQYF. The CDR3 nucleotides are TGTGCCACCTCGTCAGGACAGGGAGAGACCCAGTACTTC.

The chain recombines TRBV2 with TRBJ2-5; unclear D gene. V was clipped by 5 bases and J by 1 base, with 8 bases between them. The germline V gene has CDR1 SNHLY and CDR2 FYNNEI. The CDR3 loop spans 13 amino acids. The CDR3: CASSYAPQETQYF. CDR3 bases: TGTGCCAGCAGTTATGCCCCCCAAGAGACCCAGTACTTC. Supplemented by reference TRBV2 and TRBJ2-5, the full variable domain reads EPEVTQTPSHQVTQMGQEVILRCVPISNHLYFYWYRQILGQKVEFLVSFYNNEISEKSEIFDDQFSVERPDGSNFTLKIRSTKLEDSAMYFCASSYAPQETQYFGPGTRLLVL.

This clonotype appeared many times. The chain employs TRBV10-3 and TRBJ2-1; 9 positions match TRBD2. J gave up 5 bases and V 10 bases, and 9 bases lay outside the gene matches. The CDR3 sequence is 14 residues long. Germline loops: CDR1 ENHRY, CDR2 SYGVKD. CDR3: CANQRTSEDNEQFF. As DNA, the CDR3 is TGTGCCAACCAACGGACTAGCGAAGACAATGAGCAGTTCTTC.

V and J are TRBV5-5 and TRBJ2-2; TRBD2 aligns across 9 bases. The CDR3 sequence is 16 residues long. The V and J ends lost 5 bases and 3 bases, in that order; junction bases with no gene match: 8. In germline, CDR1 is SGHKS, CDR2 YYEKEE (reference sequence). DNA of the CDR3: TGTGCCAGCAGATTAGGACTAGCGAAGGACACCGGGGAGCTGTTTTTT. Translated: CASRLGLAKDTGELFF.

This clonotype was detected ten times or more. The rearrangement joins TRBV7-2 to TRBJ1-3; D not resolved. The CDR3 is 16 amino acids. Trimming shortened V by 2 bases and J by 4 bases, and 15 bases separated the two germline ends. The germline V gene encodes CDR1 SGHTA and CDR2 FQGNSA. CDR3 coding DNA: TGTGCCAGCAGCTTAACTAGGAATTCAAGGGGAAACACCATATATTTT. It codes for CASSLTRNSRGNTIYF. The full variable domain, completed using reference TRBV7-2 and TRBJ1-3, is GAGVSQSPSNKVTEKGKDVELRCDPISGHTALYWYRQSLGQGLEFLIYFQGNSAPDKSGLPSDRFSAERTGGSVSTLTIQRTQQEDSAVYLCASSLTRNSRGNTIYFGEGSWLTVV.

Comment on this clonotype: This may stem from a read error, because a much larger clone lies one nucleotide away. The chain joins TRBV3-1 to TRBJ1-1; D unresolved. V lost 4 bases and J 6 bases, leaving 12 bases between the germline ends. Germline CDR1 reads LGHDT; CDR2 reads YNNKEL (reference sequence). CDR3 size: 13 residues. The CDR3 region is CASSRRGRSEAFF. CDR3 nucleotides: TGTGCCAGCAGCCGGAGAGGCAGGTCTGAAGCTTTCTTT.

As regards this clonotype: Possible read error: a much larger clone is one base away. The V gene is TRBV20-1, the J gene TRBJ2-3, with 7 bases lining up with TRBD2. The CDR3 runs 15 residues. The V gene's germline CDR1 is DFQATT and CDR2 SNEGSKA (reference sequence). DNA of the CDR3: TGCAGTGCTAGAGATCCAGCGGGAAGTAAAGATAAGCAGTATTTT. Its translation is CSARDPAGSKDKQYF.